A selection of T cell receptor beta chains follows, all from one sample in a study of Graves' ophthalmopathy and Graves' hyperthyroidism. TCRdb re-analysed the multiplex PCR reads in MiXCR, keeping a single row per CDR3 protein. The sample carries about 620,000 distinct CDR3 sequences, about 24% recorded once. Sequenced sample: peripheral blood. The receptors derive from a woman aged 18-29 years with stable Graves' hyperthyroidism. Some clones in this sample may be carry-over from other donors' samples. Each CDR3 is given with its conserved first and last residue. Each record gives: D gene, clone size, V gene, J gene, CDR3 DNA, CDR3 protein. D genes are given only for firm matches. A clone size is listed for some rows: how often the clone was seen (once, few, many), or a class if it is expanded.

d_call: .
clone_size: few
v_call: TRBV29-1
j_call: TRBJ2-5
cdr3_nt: TGCAGCGTTGATTGGGGTGCTGAGACCCAGTACTTC
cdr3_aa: CSVDWGAETQYF

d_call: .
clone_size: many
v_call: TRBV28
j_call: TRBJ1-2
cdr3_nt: TGTGCCAGCAGTCTCTCCCCCGCCTATGGCTACACCTTC
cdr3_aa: CASSLSPAYGYTF

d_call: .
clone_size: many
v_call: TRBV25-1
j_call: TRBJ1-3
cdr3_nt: TGTGCCAGCAGTGAATGGCAGGGGTCTGGAAACACCATATATTTT
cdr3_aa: CASSEWQGSGNTIYF

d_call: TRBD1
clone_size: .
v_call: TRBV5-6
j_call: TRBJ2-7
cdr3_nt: TGTGCCAGCAGCCCCCAGGGGGCTCATTTCTACGAGCAGTACTTC
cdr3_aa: CASSPQGAHFYEQYF

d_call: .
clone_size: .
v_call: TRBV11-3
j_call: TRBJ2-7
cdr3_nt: TGTGCCAGCAGCCGAAGTACCGGGCAGCTATACGAGCAGTACTTC
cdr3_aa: CASSRSTGQLYEQYF

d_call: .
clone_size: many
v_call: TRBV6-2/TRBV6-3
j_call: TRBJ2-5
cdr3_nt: TGTGCCAGCAGTTTCACACTCTCACGCCAGGGGAGGCGAGAGACCCAGTACTTC
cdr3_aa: CASSFTLSRQGRRETQYF

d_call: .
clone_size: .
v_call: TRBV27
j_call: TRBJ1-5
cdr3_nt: TGTGCCAGCAGTTTATCGCGTCAGGTAAATCAGCCCCAGCATTTT
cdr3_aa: CASSLSRQVNQPQHF

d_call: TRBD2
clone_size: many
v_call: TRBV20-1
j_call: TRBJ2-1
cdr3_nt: TGCAGTGCTCCCGGGCTAGCGGGAGGGCCGGTAAGCGAGCAGTTCTTC
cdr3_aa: CSAPGLAGGPVSEQFF

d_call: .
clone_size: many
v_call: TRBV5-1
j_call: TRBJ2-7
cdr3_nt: TGCGCCAGCAGCGAACGCCCGTCGGGCGAGCAGTACTTC
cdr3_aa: CASSERPSGEQYF

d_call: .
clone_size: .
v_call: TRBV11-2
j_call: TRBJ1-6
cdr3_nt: TGTGCCAGCAGCTTAGGGGACACCTATTCACCCCTCCACTTT
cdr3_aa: CASSLGDTYSPLHF

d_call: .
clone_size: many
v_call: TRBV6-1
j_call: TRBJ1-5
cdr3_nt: TGTGCCAGCACCCTCGGGGGGTATAGCAATCAGCCCCAGCATTTT
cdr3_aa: CASTLGGYSNQPQHF

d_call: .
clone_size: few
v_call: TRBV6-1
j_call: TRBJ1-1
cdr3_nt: TGTGCCAGCACCCCGGGGCCCAACACTGAAGCTTTCTTT
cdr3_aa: CASTPGPNTEAFF

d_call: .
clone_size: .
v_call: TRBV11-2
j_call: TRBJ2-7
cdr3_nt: TGTGCCAGCAGCTCCCCTGTCACCGGGCCTTTCTACGAGCAGTACTTC
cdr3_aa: CASSSPVTGPFYEQYF